This paragraph reports one TCR beta chain. Its antigen remains unknown. The investigators reverse transcribed all of the isolated RNA, so they sequenced expressed TCRB transcripts. Each sample of naive, central memory or regulatory T cells had, on average, around 3.5 million reads. The repertoire was sequenced with immunoSEQ multiplex PCR; TCRdb's copy has only in-frame clones and lacks some. The sample lists about 140,000 clones; roughly an eighth were seen once. This sample is drawn from a study of beta chain features in type 1 diabetes. Looking at the study overall: Cell yields, age and gender were similar between patients and healthy donors.

Trimming shortened V by 2 bases and J by 6 bases, and 10 bases separated the two germline ends. The germline CDR1 and CDR2 sequences are SGHAT and FQNNGV. CDR3 length equals 13 residues. Regarding the study as a whole: The influence of HLA type on TCRB rearrangement stayed undetermined. A moderate, significant TCRB CDR3 shortening appeared in type 1 diabetes across four CD4+ subsets. Naive, central memory and Treg TCRB repertoires appeared more alike in patients than in healthy donors.

This receptor was identified in a man between 18 and 29 years old with type 1 diabetes. Input material: central memory CD4+ T cells from blood. The chain is built from TRBV11-2 and TRBJ1-2; the D is unclear. The CDR3 reads CASSLSGLNGYTF. In DNA form, the CDR3 reads TGTGCCAGCAGCTTATCCGGGCTCAATGGCTACACCTTC.